Sequencing of this TCR beta chain was carried out in a study of beta chain features in type 1 diabetes. Sequencing targeted expressed TCRB transcripts, as all isolated RNA had been reverse transcribed. The assay was immunoSEQ multiplex PCR, and TCRdb's table has in-frame clones only and misses some. The sample lists about 150,000 clones; over 8.5% were seen once. There are a few counts of this clone. CDR1 is SGHTA, CDR2 FQGNSA, per germline. This CDR3 region has 15 residues. Trimming stripped 7 bases from V and 1 base from J, with 15 bases between. V and J are TRBV7-2 and TRBJ2-3, with D tentatively TRBD2 (5 bases). This receptor was obtained from a man aged 18-30 years in good health. Input material: central memory CD4+ T cells from blood. Here the CDR3 DNA reads TGTGCCAGCAACCAAAAAGTCGGGGGCACAGATACGCAGTATTTT. Its translation: CASNQKVGGTDTQYF.